This TCR beta chain was recovered during a study of blood T cell repertoires in COVID-19 (dated by TCRdb to the early 2020s). About the full investigation: Samples covering the acute and convalescent phases of COVID-19 were provided by collaborators in the United States, Italy and Spain. The material from the prospective study consisted of cDNA or gDNA derived from T cells, B-cell-depleted T cells, or PBMCs. Subjects who had been exposed to COVID-19, were actively infected with it, or had recovered from it provided the deeply sampled blood TCRbeta repertoires that made up the dataset. The repertoires were released in a freely available public database intended as a resource for research on the immune response to SARS-CoV-2. Samples came from the ongoing ImmuneRACE study (first 160 participants) plus 1,254 subjects from 6 global collaborators. A de-identified subject ID, COVID-19 status, age in years and sex were almost always included in the sample metadata. Where available, HLA class I and class II types were obtained from metadata supplied by the sample provider rather than from assay-based typing.

CDR1 is given as MNHEY and CDR2 as SVGAGI, both from the germline V gene. V and J are trimmed by 2 bases and 5 bases, and the gene matches miss 0 bases of the junction. Including cysteine and phenylalanine, the CDR3 has 14 amino acids. Only the CDR3 region is kept as DNA, spanning 42 bases read in frame from base 1. TCRbeta CDR3 regions were amplified from genomic DNA by means of the immunoSEQ Assay, a bias-controlled multiplex PCR. Processing in the source paper ran as follows. Within the assay, amplification of reference gene primers was used to estimate how many nucleated cells each sample contained. Sequence reads were collapsed and filtered to measure the absolute abundance of every unique TCRbeta CDR3 rearrangement. For each sample, productive Simpson clonality was calculated by taking the square root of Simpson's diversity index across productive rearrangements. Here the immuneACCESS table is served through TCRdb, limited to in-frame sequences with V and J called. Missing clones are a known gap in these copies; in checked studies unresolved V genes cover under half, and the rest lacks a known reason. That table gives V, J and clone size, and the DNA gave D and trimming. The sample contains 95,000 to 150,000 clones, 79% of them found a single time. The ten largest make up approximately 3.9% of the sample.

This clone was seen a handful of times. The specificity of this receptor is unknown. The record has no base qualities; no much larger clone is one base away. Results and caveats for the whole study, not just this receptor: The amount of clinical and demographic metadata varied by source and participant and was provided uncurated.

Whole blood was collected in K2EDTA tubes by collaborating institutions according to the institutions' own protocols. For TCRbeta analysis, collaborator samples were shipped as frozen whole blood, as isolated PBMCs, or as DNA extracted from either sample type. In this chain, TRBV6-5 is recombined with TRBJ2-1, with 10 central nucleotides matching TRBD2. The origin of this receptor is a woman aged 80 or over with acute or convalescent COVID-19. The sequencing sample was made of peripheral blood. The CDR3 is CASSYGLADNEQFF. The nucleotides are TGTGCCAGCAGTTACGGACTAGCGGACAATGAGCAGTTCTTC.